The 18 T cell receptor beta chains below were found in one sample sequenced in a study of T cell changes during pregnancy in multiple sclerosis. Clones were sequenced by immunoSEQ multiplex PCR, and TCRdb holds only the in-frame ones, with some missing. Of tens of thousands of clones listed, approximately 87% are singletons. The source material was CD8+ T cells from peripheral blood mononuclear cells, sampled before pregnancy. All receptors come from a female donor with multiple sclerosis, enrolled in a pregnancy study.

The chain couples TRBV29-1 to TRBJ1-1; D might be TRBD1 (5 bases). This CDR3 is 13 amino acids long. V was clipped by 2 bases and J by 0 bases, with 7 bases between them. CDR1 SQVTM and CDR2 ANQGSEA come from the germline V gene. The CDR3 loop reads CSVERTMNTEAFF. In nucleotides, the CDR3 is TGCAGCGTTGAAAGGACAATGAACACTGAAGCTTTCTTT.

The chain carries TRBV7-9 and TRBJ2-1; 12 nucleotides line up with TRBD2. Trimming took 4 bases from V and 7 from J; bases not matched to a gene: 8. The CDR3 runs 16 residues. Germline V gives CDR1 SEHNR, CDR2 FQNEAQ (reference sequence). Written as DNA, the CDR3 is TGTGCCAGCAGCTCATGGACTAGCGGGGAGTTGAATGAGCAGTTCTTC. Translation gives CASSSWTSGELNEQFF.

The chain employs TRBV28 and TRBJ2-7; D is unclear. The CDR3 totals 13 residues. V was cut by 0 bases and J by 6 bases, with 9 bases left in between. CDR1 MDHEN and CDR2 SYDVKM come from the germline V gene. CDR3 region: CASSLWLRSEQYF. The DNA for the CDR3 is TGTGCCAGCAGTTTATGGTTGAGGAGCGAGCAGTACTTC.

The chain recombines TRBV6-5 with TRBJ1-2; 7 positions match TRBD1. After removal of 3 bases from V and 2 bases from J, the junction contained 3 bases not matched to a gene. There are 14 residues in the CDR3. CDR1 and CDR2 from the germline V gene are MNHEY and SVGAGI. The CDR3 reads CASSYSQGNYGYTF. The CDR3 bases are TGTGCCAGCAGTTATTCACAGGGGAACTATGGCTACACCTTC.

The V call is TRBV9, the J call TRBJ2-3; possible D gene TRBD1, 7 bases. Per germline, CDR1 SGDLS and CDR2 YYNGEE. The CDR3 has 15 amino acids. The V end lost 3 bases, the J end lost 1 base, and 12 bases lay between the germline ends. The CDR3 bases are TGTGCCAGCAGCGCGGAGGGGGCGCGCACAGATACGCAGTATTTT. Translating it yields CASSAEGARTDTQYF. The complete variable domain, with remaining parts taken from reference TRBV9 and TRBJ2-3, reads DSGVTQTPKHLITATGQRVTLRCSPRSGDLSVYWYQQSLDQGLQFLIQYYNGEERAKGNILERFSAQQFPDLHSELNLSSLELGDSALYFCASSAEGARTDTQYFGPGTRLTVL.

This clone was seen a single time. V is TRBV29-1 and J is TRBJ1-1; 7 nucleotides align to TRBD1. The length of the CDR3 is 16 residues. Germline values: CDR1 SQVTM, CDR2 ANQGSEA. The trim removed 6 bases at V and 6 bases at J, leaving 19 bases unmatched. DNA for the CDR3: TGCAGCGTCAACACTCCGGGACAGAATAGAAACGCTGAAGCTTTCTTT. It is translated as CSVNTPGQNRNAEAFF.

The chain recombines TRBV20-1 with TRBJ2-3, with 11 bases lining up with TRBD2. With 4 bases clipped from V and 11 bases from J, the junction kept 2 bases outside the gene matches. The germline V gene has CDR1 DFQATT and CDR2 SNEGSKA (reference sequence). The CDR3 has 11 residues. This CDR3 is CSATGTSGQYF. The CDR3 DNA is TGCAGTGCTACCGGGACTAGCGGGCAGTATTTT.

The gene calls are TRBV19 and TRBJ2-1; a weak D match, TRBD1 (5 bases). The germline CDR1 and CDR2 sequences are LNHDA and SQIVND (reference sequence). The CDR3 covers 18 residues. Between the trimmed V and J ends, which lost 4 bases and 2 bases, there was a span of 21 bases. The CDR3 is CASSRPRQTFQAYNEQFF. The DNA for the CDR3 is TGTGCCAGTAGTAGGCCGCGACAGACTTTCCAAGCCTACAATGAGCAGTTCTTC.

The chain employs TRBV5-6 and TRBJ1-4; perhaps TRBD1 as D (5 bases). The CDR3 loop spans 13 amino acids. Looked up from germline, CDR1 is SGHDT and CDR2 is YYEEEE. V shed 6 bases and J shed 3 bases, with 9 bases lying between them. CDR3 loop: CASTGGANEKLFF. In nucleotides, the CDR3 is TGTGCCAGCACCGGGGGGGCTAATGAAAAACTGTTTTTT.

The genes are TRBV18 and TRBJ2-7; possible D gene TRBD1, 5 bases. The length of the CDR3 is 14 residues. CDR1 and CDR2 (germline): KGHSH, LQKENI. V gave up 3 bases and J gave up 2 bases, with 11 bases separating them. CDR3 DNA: TGTGCCAGCTCACCGGGGCAGGTCCCCTACGAGCAGTACTTC. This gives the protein CASSPGQVPYEQYF.

The CDR3 DNA reads as TGTGCCTGGGAAGGACAGGGACTAGCGGGAGGAGACGAGCAGTACTTC. Its protein product is CAWEGQGLAGGDEQYF. The chain employs TRBV30 and TRBJ2-7; TRBD2 aligns across 15 bases. The germline V gene encodes CDR1 GTSNPN and CDR2 SVGIG (reference sequence). After removal of 5 bases from V and 5 bases from J, the junction contained 10 bases not matched to a gene. This CDR3 contains 16 residues.

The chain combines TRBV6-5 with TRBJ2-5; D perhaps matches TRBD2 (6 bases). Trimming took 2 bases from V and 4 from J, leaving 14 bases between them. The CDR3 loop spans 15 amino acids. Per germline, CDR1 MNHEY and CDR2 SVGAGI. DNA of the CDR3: TGTGCCAGCAGTTACCACGGGGGAGTTGCAGAGACCCAGTACTTC. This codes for CASSYHGGVAETQYF.

CDR3 sequence (DNA): TGTGCCAGCAGCTTAGCGCTAATGACAGTGGGGTTCACCGGGGAGCTGTTTTTT. It encodes CASSLALMTVGFTGELFF. V is TRBV7-6 and J is TRBJ2-2; tentative D call: TRBD1 (5 bases). The V end lost 0 bases, the J end lost 4 bases, and 18 bases lay between the germline ends. CDR1 and CDR2 (germline): SGHVS, FNYEAQ. This CDR3 has 18 residues.

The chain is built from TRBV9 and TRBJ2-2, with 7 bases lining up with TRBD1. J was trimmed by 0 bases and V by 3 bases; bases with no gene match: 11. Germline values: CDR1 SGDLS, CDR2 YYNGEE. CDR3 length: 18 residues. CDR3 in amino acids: CASSGIPTGPSNTGELFF. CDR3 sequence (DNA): TGTGCCAGCAGCGGAATACCGACAGGGCCCTCGAACACCGGGGAGCTGTTTTTT. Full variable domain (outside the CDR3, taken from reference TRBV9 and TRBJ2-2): DSGVTQTPKHLITATGQRVTLRCSPRSGDLSVYWYQQSLDQGLQFLIQYYNGEERAKGNILERFSAQQFPDLHSELNLSSLELGDSALYFCASSGIPTGPSNTGELFFGEGSRLTVL.

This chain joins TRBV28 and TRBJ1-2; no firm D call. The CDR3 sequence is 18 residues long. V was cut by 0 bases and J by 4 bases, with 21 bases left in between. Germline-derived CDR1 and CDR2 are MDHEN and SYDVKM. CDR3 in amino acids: CASSLWGMERVPTYGYTF. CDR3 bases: TGTGCCAGCAGTTTATGGGGTATGGAGAGGGTTCCTACCTATGGCTACACCTTC.

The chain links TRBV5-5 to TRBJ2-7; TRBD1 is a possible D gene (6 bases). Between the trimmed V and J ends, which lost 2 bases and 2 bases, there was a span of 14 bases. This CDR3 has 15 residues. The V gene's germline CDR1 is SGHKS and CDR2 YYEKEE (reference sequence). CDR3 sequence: CASSLQGPRPYEQYF. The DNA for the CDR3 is TGTGCCAGCAGCTTACAGGGCCCCAGGCCCTACGAGCAGTACTTC.

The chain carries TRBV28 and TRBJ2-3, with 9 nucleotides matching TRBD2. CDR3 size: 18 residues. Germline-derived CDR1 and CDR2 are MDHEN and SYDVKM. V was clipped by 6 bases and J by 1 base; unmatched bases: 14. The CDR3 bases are TGTGCCAGCAGCGATCTAGCGGGAACACCTATTGGCACAGATACGCAGTATTTT. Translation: CASSDLAGTPIGTDTQYF.

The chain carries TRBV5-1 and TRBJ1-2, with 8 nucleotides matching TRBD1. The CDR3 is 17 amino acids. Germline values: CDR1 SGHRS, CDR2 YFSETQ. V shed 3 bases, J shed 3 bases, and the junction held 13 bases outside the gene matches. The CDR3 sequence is CASSSFGVGQGDYGYTF. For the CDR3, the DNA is TGCGCCAGCAGCTCTTTCGGCGTTGGACAGGGAGACTATGGCTACACCTTC.